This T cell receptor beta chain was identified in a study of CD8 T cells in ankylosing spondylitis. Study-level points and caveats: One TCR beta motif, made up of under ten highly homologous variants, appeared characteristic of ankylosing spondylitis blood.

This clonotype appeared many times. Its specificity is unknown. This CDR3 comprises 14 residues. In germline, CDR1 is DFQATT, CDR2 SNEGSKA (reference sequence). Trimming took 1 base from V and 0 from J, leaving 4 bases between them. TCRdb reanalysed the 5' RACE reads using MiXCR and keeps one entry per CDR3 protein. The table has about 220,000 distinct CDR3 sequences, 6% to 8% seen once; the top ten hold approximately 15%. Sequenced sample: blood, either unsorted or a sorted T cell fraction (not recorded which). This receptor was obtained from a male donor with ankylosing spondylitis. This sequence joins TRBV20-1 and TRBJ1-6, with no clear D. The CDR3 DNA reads TGCAGTGCTAGAGTCCTCTCCTATAATTCACCCCTCCACTTT. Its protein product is CSARVLSYNSPLHF.